A selection of T cell receptor beta chains follows, all from one sample in a study of blood T cell repertoires in COVID-19. This table comes from immunoSEQ multiplex PCR, and its TCRdb copy is limited to in-frame clones, with some not included. The sample records approximately 230,000 clones, 85% to 90% being singletons. The sample consisted of PBMCs or T cells enriched from blood (not recorded which). The source of these receptors is a middle-aged man who had recovered from COVID-19. CDR3s include the opening cysteine and the closing phenylalanine or tryptophan. Fields, in order: V gene, J gene, clone size, D gene, CDR3 DNA, CDR3 protein. D genes are given only for firm matches. Not all rows give a size; the values are once, few, many and, for expanded clones, a class.

>TRBV14|TRBJ2-7|NA|NA
TGTGCCAGCAGCCAACTGTCCTACGAGCAGTACTTC
CASSQLSYEQYF
>TRBV19|TRBJ2-3|NA|TRBD2
TGTGCCAGTTCGTCATACGGGACTAGCGGGTGGGTTAGCACAGATACGCAGTATTTT
CASSSYGTSGWVSTDTQYF
>TRBV7-2|TRBJ1-2|NA|NA
TGTGCCAGCAGCTTAGAGGAGGTGGGTGGCTACACCTTC
CASSLEEVGGYTF
>TRBV25-1|TRBJ1-1|NA|TRBD1
TGTGCCAGCAGAAAACAGGGGGTGACTGAAGCTTTCTTT
CASRKQGVTEAFF
>TRBV19|TRBJ2-1|few|TRBD1
TGTGCCAGTAGTCGGGACAGGGTCATCAATGAGCAGTTCTTC
CASSRDRVINEQFF
>TRBV29-1|TRBJ2-7|NA|TRBD1
TGCAGCGTTGAAGCCTGGGACAGGGCATCCTACGAGCAGTACTTC
CSVEAWDRASYEQYF
>TRBV5-6|TRBJ2-3|NA|TRBD1
TGTGCCAGCAGCTTGGACAGGGGGCATACAGATACGCAGTATTTT
CASSLDRGHTDTQYF
>TRBV19|TRBJ2-1|NA|NA
TGTGCCAGTAGTATAGACGTAACTAGGGCGGAGCAGTTCTTC
CASSIDVTRAEQFF
>TRBV6-6|TRBJ2-7|NA|NA
TGTGCCAGCAGTTCCTCCGACAGAGGAAACTCCTACGAGCAGTACTTC
CASSSSDRGNSYEQYF
>TRBV7-2|TRBJ2-2|NA|TRBD2
TGTGCCAGCAGCTCAGCGGGGGGGCAGAACACCGGGGAGCTGTTTTTT
CASSSAGGQNTGELFF
>TRBV15|TRBJ1-4|NA|NA
TGTGCCACCAGCAGAGATATCGGGGGGGATGAAAAACTGTTTTTT
CATSRDIGGDEKLFF
>TRBV28|TRBJ1-4|NA|TRBD1
TGTGCCAGCAGTCCCAGACAGGGAAGCAAGATAGCTAATGAAAAACTGTTTTTT
CASSPRQGSKIANEKLFF
>TRBV5-1|TRBJ1-2|NA|TRBD1
TGCGCCAGCAGCGCCCCGGGACAGATTAACTATGGCTACACCTTC
CASSAPGQINYGYTF
>TRBV19|TRBJ2-7|NA|TRBD1
TGTGCCAGTAGTAGGGGACAGGGTACCTACGAGCAGTACTTC
CASSRGQGTYEQYF
>TRBV12-3/TRBV12-4|TRBJ2-7|NA|NA
TGTGCCAGCAGTTTCTACTCCTACGAGCAGTACTTC
CASSFYSYEQYF
>TRBV11-2|TRBJ1-5|NA|NA
TGTGCCAGCAGCTTAGAGGCAGGGGAAGGACTTCAGCCCCAGCATTTT
CASSLEAGEGLQPQHF
>TRBV19|TRBJ1-5|NA|NA
TGTGCCAGTAGTTTGCAGGGGATAGCTAGTCAGCCCCAGCATTTT
CASSLQGIASQPQHF
>TRBV11-2|TRBJ1-1|NA|TRBD1
TGTGCCAGCAGCCCTCACAGGGGTGAAGCTTTCTTT
CASSPHRGEAFF
>TRBV7-9|TRBJ1-1|NA|NA
TGTGCCAGCAGCCCGGGACAAATGAACACTGAAGCTTTCTTT
CASSPGQMNTEAFF
>TRBV2|TRBJ1-5|few|NA
TGTGCCAGCAAGGAACAGGTCAATCAGCCCCAGCATTTT
CASKEQVNQPQHF
>TRBV5-1|TRBJ2-2|NA|TRBD1
TGCGCCAGCAGCTTGGACGCGGACAGGGGCAGCGGGGAGCTGTTTTTT
CASSLDADRGSGELFF
>TRBV7-3|TRBJ2-2|NA|NA
TGTGCCAGCTCCGGGGCGAACACCGGGGAGCTGTTTTTT
CASSGANTGELFF
>TRBV14|TRBJ2-1|NA|NA
TGTGCCAGCAGCCAGGACAGCAGCTACTACAATGAGCAGTTCTTC
CASSQDSSYYNEQFF
>TRBV4-1|TRBJ2-4|many|NA
TGCGCCAGCAGCCAACCCTTCGGAGGGTCCAAAAACATTCAGTACTTC
CASSQPFGGSKNIQYF
>TRBV28|TRBJ1-6|NA|TRBD1
TGTGCCACCTCCGACAGGGGAGATTCACCCCTCCACTTT
CATSDRGDSPLHF